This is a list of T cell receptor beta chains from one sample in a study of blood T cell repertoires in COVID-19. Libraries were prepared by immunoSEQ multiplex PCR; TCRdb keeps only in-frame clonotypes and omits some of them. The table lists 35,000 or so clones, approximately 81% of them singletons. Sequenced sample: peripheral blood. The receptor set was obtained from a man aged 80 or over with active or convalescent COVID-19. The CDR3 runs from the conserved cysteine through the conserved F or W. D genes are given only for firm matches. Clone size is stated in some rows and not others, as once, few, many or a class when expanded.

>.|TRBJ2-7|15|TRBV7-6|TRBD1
TGTGCCAGCAGCTTAAGGGGGCAGAGCCTCTACGAGCAGTACTTC
CASSLRGQSLYEQYF
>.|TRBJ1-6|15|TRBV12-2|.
TGTGCAAGTCGCTCGCGCAGGGTAGATAATTCACCCCTCCACTTT
CASRSRRVDNSPLHF
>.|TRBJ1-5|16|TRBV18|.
TGTGCCAGCTCACCAGGAACAGGGCTCTCGGATCAGCCCCAGCATTTT
CASSPGTGLSDQPQHF
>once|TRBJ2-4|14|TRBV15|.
TGTGCCACCAGCAGAGATACTGCCAAAAACATTCAGTACTTC
CATSRDTAKNIQYF
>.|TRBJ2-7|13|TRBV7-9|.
TGTGCCAGCAGCTTACGTGAGGCCAACGAGCAGTACTTC
CASSLREANEQYF
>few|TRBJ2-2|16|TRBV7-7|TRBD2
TGTGCCAGCAGCTTACAGCCAGCGGGGGCGTCCGGGGAGCTGTTTTTT
CASSLQPAGASGELFF
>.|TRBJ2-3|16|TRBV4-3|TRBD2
TGCGCCAGCAGCCAAGATGGGGCGGGGGAGGTAGATACGCAGTATTTT
CASSQDGAGEVDTQYF
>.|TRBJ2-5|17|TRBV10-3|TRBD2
TGTGCCATCAGTGAGTCGACCAGCGGGGGTGGGCAAGAGACCCAGTACTTC
CAISESTSGGGQETQYF
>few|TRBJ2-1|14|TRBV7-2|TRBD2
TGTGCCAGCAGCTTGCGGGGGGGCTACAATGAGCAGTTCTTC
CASSLRGGYNEQFF
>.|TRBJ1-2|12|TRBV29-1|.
TGCAGCGTTGTCAGGGCTCGATATGGCTACACCTTC
CSVVRARYGYTF
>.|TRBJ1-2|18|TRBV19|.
TGTGCCAGTAGTTCGGGCCCTTCGCCACAGGGTAGAAGCTATGGCTACACCTTC
CASSSGPSPQGRSYGYTF
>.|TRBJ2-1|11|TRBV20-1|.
TGCAGTGCTAGAGATCTGGCTAGGTGGTTCTTC
CSARDLARWFF
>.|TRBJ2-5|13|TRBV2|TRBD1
TGTGCCAGCAGTGGGACAGGGGCCGAGACCCAGTACTTC
CASSGTGAETQYF
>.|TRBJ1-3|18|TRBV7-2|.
TGTGCCAGCAGCTTAAGGAGGTGGGGGGAAGGCGCTGGAAACACCATATATTTT
CASSLRRWGEGAGNTIYF
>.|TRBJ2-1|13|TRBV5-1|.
TGCGCCAGCGGGCCAAGCTCCTACAATGAGCAGTTCTTC
CASGPSSYNEQFF
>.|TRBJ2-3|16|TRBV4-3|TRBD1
TGCGCCAGCAGCCAAGATCTGGGGCAGGGGGCAGATACGCAGTATTTT
CASSQDLGQGADTQYF
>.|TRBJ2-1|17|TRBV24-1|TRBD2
TGTGCCACCAGTGATTCGACTAGCCCGACTTCCTACAATGAGCAGTTCTTC
CATSDSTSPTSYNEQFF